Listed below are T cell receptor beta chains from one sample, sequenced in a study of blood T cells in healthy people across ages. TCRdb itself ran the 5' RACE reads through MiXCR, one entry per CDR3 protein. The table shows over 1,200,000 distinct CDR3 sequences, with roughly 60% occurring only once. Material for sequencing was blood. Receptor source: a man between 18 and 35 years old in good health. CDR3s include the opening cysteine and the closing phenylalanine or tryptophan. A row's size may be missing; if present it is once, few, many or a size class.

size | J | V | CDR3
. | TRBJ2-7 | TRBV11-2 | CTSSLNYEQYF
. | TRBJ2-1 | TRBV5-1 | CASSVGQGPQTYNEQFF
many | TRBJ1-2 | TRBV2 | CARGKETGYGYTF
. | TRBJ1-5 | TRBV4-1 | CASSQVTGTNQPQHF
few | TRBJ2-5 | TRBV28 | CASRPQGTFQETQYF
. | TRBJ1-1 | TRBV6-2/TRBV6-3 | CASRIQLMNTEAFF
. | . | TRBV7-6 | CASSSIENIQYF
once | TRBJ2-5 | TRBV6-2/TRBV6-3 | CASTLQGGFPEQYF
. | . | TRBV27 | CASSLSAGGAVTGDEQYF
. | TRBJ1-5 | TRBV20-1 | CSAVRTGGPYSNQPQHF
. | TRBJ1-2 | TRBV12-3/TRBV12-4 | CASSARTDDSGYTF
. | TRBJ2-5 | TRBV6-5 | CASSYSIPAGHFQETQYF
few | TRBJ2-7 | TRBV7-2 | CASSLDSSGAYEQYF
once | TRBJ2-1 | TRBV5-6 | CASSSRTSGRTYNEQFF